Listed below are T cell receptor beta chains from one sample, sequenced in a study of glioma-infiltrating T cells. MiXCR, run by TCRdb on the multiplex PCR reads, gives a single entry per CDR3 protein. The profile shows approximately 140,000 distinct CDR3 sequences, around 25% of them singletons. Sequencing was carried out using glioma tissue, nonneoplastic brain tissue, or PBMCs (not recorded which). The receptor source for this set is a human donor with low-grade glioma or glioblastoma, undergoing nonglioma brain surgery, or in good health (not recorded which). Each CDR3 is given without its conserved first and last residue. Fields, in order: J gene, clone size, V gene, CDR3 protein. Clone size is shown for a subset of rows, as once, few, many or a class of expanded clone.

TRBJ2-6 | . | TRBV5-1 | ASSPRASGSGANVLT
TRBJ1-1 | many | TRBV5-5 | ASSLTGLNTEAF
TRBJ2-3 | . | TRBV18 | ASSPLAGAQSTDTQY
TRBJ2-5 | few | TRBV7-2 | ASSSPGLRKETQY
TRBJ1-3 | many | TRBV14 | ASSRIGNTIY
TRBJ2-5 | few | TRBV27 | ASSLNRGSGETQY
TRBJ2-3 | . | TRBV9 | ASSASTVLAGSSSDTQY
TRBJ2-3 | few | TRBV19 | ASSPRLAGGQDTQY
TRBJ1-1 | . | TRBV4-2 | DSSPRGGSDTEAF
TRBJ2-3 | . | TRBV5-6 | ASSRTVNTDTQY
TRBJ1-4 | few | TRBV4-1 | ASSQGSQRSGMVKLF
TRBJ2-4 | . | TRBV7-9 | ASSLGQARNIQY
TRBJ1-1 | many | TRBV7-8 | ASSLADYTEAF
TRBJ2-1 | few | TRBV7-6 | ASSLWWGGQYEQF
TRBJ1-5 | . | TRBV12-3/TRBV12-4 | ASSLAGEDSNQPQH
TRBJ2-3 | few | TRBV9 | ASSVEAAGPDTQY